Below, one TCR beta chain is given with its context. The assay was immunoSEQ multiplex PCR, and TCRdb's table has in-frame clones only and misses some. Altogether 80,000 to 130,000 clones are present, about nine tenths being singletons, with the ten largest covering over 0.8%. The sample originates from a study of PD-L1 blockade in urothelial cancer. Study context: Beginning in about 2014, patients received atezolizumab, given as 1,200 mg intravenously every 3 weeks. The number of prior chemotherapy regimens per patient was 0 to 3. There were a median of around 140,000 T cells in blood samples.

Samples spanned pretreatment and treatment, with 1 to 8 time points per patient. The germline V gene has CDR1 SGHDT and CDR2 YYEEEE. The CDR3 covers 12 residues. V dropped 3 bases and J dropped 10 bases, with 13 bases sitting between them. The source is a woman of 80 years or more with urothelial cancer. This specimen consisted of PBMCs, obtained around atezolizumab (anti-PD-L1) treatment. The gene calls are TRBV5-6 and TRBJ2-5; a possible D gene is TRBD2 (6 bases). CDR3 protein: CASSSLARDQYF. CDR3 in DNA: TGTGCCAGCAGCTCCCTAGCGCGCGACCAGTACTTC.